This note documents a single T cell receptor (beta chain) sequence. Its target is unknown. The sample belongs to a study of T cells in Graves' hyperthyroidism and ophthalmopathy. The germline V gene encodes CDR1 MGHDK and CDR2 SYGVNS. V shed 3 bases, J shed 4 bases, and the junction held 7 bases outside the gene matches. CDR3 length: 15 residues. Amplified TCR beta CDR3 regions derived from RNA transcripts. First-round RT-PCR of the TCR CDR3 relied on the HTBI primer set. MiXCR was run by TCRdb on the multiplex PCR reads, yielding one entry per CDR3 protein. The sample records 450,000 to 650,000 distinct CDR3 sequences, 13% to 15% being singletons. Study results and caveats: Blood shared most expanded thyroid clonotypes above 0.001. Stable hyperthyroidism and ophthalmopathy were separated using 13 V-J signatures.

Using around 10 ml of fresh peripheral blood, PBMCs were prepared. Sequenced: blood. V is TRBV25-1 and J is TRBJ2-7, with TRBD2 matching 9 bases. This TCR was recovered from a woman between 18 and 29 years old with Graves' ophthalmopathy. This CDR3 is CASSDRLAGKYEQYF. The CDR3 DNA is TGTGCCAGCAGTGATAGGCTAGCGGGGAAGTACGAGCAGTACTTC.